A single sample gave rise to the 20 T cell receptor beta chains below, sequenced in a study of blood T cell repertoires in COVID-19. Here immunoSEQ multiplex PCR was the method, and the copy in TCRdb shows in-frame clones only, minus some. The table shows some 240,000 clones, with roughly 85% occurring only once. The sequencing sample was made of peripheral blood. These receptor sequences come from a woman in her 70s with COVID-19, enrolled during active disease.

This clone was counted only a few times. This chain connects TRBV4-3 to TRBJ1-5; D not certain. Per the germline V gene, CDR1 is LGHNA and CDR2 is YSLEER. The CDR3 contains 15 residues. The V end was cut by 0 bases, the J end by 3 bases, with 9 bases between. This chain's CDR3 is CASSQDKRVNQPQHF. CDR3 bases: TGCGCCAGCAGCCAAGATAAACGGGTCAATCAGCCCCAGCATTTT.

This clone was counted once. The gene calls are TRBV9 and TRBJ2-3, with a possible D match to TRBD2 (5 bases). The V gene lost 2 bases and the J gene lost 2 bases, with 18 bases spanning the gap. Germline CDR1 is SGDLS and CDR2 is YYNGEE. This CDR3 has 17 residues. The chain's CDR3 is CASSVGVERSFTDTQYF. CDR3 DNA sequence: TGTGCCAGCAGCGTGGGTGTTGAGCGGTCTTTCACAGATACGCAGTATTTT.

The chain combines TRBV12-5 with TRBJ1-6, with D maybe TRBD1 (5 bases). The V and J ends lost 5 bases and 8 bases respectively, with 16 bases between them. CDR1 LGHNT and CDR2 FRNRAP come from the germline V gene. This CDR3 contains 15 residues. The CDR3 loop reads CASGQDLGGDSPLHF. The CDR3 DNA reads TGTGCTAGTGGTCAAGACCTGGGAGGGGATTCACCCCTCCACTTT.

CDR3 region: CASRLALMAQENTEAFF. For the CDR3, the DNA is TGTGCAAGTCGCTTAGCTTTGATGGCTCAAGAGAACACTGAAGCTTTCTTT. The genes are TRBV12-2 and TRBJ1-1; the DNA was not used to check the table's D call, TRBD1. TRBV12-2 corresponds to a pseudogene. This CDR3 comprises 17 residues.

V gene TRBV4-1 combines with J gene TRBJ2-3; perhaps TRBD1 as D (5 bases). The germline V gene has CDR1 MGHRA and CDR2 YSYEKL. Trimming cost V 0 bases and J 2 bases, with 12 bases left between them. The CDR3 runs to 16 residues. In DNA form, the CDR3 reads TGCGCCAGCAGCCAAGATTTACGACAGTCCACAGATACGCAGTATTTT. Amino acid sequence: CASSQDLRQSTDTQYF.

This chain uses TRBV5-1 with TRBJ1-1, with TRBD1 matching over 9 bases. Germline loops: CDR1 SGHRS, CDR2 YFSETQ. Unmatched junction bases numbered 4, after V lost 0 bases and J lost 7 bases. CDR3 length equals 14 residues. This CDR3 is CASSLGDRANEAFF. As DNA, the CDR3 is TGCGCCAGCAGCTTGGGGGACAGGGCTAATGAAGCTTTCTTT.

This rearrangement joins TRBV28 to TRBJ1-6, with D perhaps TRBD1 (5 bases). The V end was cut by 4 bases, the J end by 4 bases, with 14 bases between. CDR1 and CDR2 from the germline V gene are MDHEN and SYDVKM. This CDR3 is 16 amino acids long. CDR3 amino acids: CASSSAEQGYNSPLHF. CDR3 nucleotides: TGTGCCAGCAGTTCTGCAGAGCAGGGTTATAATTCACCCCTCCACTTT.

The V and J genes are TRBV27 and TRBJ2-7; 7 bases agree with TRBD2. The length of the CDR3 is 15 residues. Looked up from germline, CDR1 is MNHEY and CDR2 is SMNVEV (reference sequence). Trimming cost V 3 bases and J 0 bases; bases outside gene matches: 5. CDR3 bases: TGTGCCAGCAGTTTGATGCGGGGGAGCTCCTACGAGCAGTACTTC. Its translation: CASSLMRGSSYEQYF.

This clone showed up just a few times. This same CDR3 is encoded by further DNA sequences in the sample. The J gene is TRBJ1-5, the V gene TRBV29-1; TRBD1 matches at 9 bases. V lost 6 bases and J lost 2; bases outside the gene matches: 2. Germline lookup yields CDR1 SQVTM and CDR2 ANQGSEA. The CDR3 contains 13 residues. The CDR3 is CSVRTGGNQPQHF. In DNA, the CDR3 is TGCAGCGTACGGACAGGGGGCAATCAGCCCCAGCATTTT.

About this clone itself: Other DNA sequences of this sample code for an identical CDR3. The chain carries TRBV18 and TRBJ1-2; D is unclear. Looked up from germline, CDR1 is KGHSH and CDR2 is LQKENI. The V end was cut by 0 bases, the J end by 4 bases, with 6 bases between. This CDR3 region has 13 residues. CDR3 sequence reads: CASSPPGSYGYTF. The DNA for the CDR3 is TGTGCCAGCTCACCACCGGGCAGCTATGGCTACACCTTC. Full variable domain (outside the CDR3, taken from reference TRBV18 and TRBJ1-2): NAGVMQNPRHLVRRRGQEARLRCSPMKGHSHVYWYRQLPEEGLKFMVYLQKENIIDESGMPKERFSAEFPKEGPSILRIQQVVRGDSAAYFCASSPPGSYGYTFGSGTRLTVV.

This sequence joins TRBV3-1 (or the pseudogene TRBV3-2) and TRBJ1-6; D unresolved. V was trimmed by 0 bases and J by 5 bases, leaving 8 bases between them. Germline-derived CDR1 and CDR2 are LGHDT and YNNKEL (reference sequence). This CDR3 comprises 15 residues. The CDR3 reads CASSQDPTNNSPLHF. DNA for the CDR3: TGTGCCAGCAGCCAAGACCCGACTAATAATTCACCCCTCCACTTT.

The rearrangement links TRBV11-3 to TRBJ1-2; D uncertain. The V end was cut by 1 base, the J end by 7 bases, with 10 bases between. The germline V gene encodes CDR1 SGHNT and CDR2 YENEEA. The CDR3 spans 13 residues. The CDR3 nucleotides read TGTGCCAGCAGCTTAGGGGAGTTTATTGGCTACACCTTC. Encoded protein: CASSLGEFIGYTF.

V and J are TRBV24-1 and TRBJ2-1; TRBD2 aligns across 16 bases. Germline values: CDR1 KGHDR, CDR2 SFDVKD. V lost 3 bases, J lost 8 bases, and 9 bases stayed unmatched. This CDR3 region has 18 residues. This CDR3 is CATSDPGLAGGLGYEQFF. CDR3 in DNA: TGTGCCACCAGTGATCCGGGACTAGCGGGGGGGCTGGGGTATGAGCAGTTCTTC.

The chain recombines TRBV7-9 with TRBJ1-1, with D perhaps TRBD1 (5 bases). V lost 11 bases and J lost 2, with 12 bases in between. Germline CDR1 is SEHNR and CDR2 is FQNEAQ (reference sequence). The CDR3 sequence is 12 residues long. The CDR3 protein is CASGGINTEAFF. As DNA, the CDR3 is TGTGCCTCCGGGGGGATCAACACTGAAGCTTTCTTT.

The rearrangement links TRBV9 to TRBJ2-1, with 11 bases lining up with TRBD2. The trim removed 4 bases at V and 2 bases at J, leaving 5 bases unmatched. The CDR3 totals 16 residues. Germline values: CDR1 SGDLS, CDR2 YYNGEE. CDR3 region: CASSPLSGGAYNEQFF. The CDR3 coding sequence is TGTGCCAGCAGCCCCCTTAGCGGGGGGGCCTACAATGAGCAGTTCTTC.

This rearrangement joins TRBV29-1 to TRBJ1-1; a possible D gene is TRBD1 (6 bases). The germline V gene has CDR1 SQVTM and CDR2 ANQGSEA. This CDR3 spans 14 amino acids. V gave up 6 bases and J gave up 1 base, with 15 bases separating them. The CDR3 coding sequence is TGCAGCGTCCAAAAAGGGGGATGGAACACTGAAGCTTTCTTT. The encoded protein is CSVQKGGWNTEAFF. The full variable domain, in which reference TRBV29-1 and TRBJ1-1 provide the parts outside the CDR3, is SAVISQKPSRDICQRGTSLTIQCQVDSQVTMMFWYRQQPGQSLTLIATANQGSEATYESGFVIDKFPISRPNLTFSTLTVSNMSPEDSSIYLCSVQKGGWNTEAFFGQGTRLTVV.

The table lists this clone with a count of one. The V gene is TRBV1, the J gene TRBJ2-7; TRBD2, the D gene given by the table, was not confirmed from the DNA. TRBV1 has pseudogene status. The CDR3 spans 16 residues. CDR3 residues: CTSSQDCPGGVGEQYF. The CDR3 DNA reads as TGCACCAGCAGCCAAGATTGCCCGGGGGGGGTGGGCGAGCAGTACTTC.

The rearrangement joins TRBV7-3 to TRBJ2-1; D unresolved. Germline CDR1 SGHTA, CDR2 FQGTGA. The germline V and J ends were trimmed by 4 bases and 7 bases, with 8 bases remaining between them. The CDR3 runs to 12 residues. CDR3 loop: CASSSRANEQFF. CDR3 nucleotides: TGTGCCAGCAGCTCCCGTGCGAATGAGCAGTTCTTC.

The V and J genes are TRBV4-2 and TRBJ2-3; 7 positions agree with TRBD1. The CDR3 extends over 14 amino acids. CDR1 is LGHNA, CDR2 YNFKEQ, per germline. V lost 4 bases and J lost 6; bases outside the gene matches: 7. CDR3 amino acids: CASSLGTEGDTQYF. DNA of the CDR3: TGTGCCAGCAGCCTAGGGACAGAAGGGGATACGCAGTATTTT.

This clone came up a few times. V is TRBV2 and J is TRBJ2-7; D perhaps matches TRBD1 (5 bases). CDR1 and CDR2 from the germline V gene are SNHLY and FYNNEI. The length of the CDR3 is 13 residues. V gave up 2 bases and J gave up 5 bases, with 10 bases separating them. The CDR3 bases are TGTGCCAGCAGTGAAAGGGTCAGGGACGAGCAGTACTTC. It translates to CASSERVRDEQYF.